The 22 T cell receptor beta chains below were found in one sample sequenced in a study of tumor and adjacent non-tumor tissue in lung cancer. The library came from three nested PCR rounds adapted from ARM-PCR protocols. MiXCR was run by TCRdb on the multiplex PCR reads, yielding one entry per CDR3 protein. Of roughly 220,000 distinct CDR3 sequences listed, about 76% are singletons. RNA was extracted from bulk tissue without any cell sorting. The specimen sequenced was lung tumor tissue. These receptors were taken from a man aged 60 to 69 with non-small cell lung cancer.

The table lists this clonotype with a count of one. As the CDR3 is not closed by the conserved phenylalanine or tryptophan, this likely results from a read error. No DNA is shown, since the ends of the CDR3 on it are uncertain; the CDR3 is the one TCRdb lists. The V call is TRBV11-2, the J call TRBJ2-2; the table's D call, TRBD1, was not checked against the DNA. The CDR3 extends over 12 residues, inclusive of both ends. In germline, CDR1 is SGHAT, CDR2 FQNNGV. The CDR3 loop is CASRAGVGEMFL.

The J gene is TRBJ2-2, the V gene TRBV15; D may be TRBD2 (6 bases). CDR1 LNHNV and CDR2 YYDKDF come from the germline V gene (reference sequence). Trimming pared 0 bases from V and 5 bases from J, leaving 10 bases between. The CDR3 spans 15 residues. The CDR3 here is CATSRESGDTGELFF. The DNA of the CDR3 is TGTGCCACCAGCAGAGAATCGGGGGATACCGGGGAGCTGTTTTTT.

This clonotype was detected a few times. The chain has TRBV5-1 and TRBJ1-1, with 7 bases identical to TRBD1. CDR1 SGHRS and CDR2 YFSETQ come from the germline V gene. V trimming: 0 bases; J trimming: 6 bases; junction bases outside the gene matches: 11. This CDR3 contains 16 residues. CDR3 DNA sequence: TGCGCCAGCAGCTTGGCCTCAGGAGGGGGCCCCCCTGAAGCTTTCTTT. This sequence encodes CASSLASGGGPPEAFF.

About this clonotype itself: The junction departs from germline at one end; a sequencing error may be responsible. The V call is TRBV12-3 or TRBV12-4, the J call TRBJ1-2; the match to TRBD1 covers 8 bases. The CDR3 loop spans 14 amino acids. The CDR3 loop reads CTSSLPDRGYGYTF. As DNA, the CDR3 is TGTACCAGCAGTTTACCAGACAGGGGCTATGGCTACACTTTC.

This clonotype was seen a handful of times. One base away lies a much larger clone, so this may be a sequencing read error. CDR3 region: CASSSLAGWGTGELFF. The CDR3 DNA follows: TGTGCCAGCAGCTCCTTAGCAGGGTGGGGCACCGGGGAGCTGTTTTTT. The chain uses TRBV5-6 and TRBJ2-2; TRBD1 is a possible D gene (5 bases). The CDR3 sequence is 16 residues long. Between the trimmed V and J ends, which lost 3 bases and 4 bases, there was a span of 16 bases. Germline-derived CDR1 and CDR2 are SGHDT and YYEEEE.

In this sample, this clonotype turned up many times. The chain joins TRBV11-3 to TRBJ2-1; D is perhaps TRBD2 (6 bases). Trimming took off 6 bases at V and 0 bases at J, with 6 bases between the two ends. The CDR3 covers 13 residues. CDR1 and CDR2 from the germline V gene are SGHNT and YENEEA. The CDR3 region is CASRTSSYNEQFF. The CDR3 coding sequence is TGTGCCAGCAGGACTAGCTCCTACAATGAGCAGTTCTTC.

The chain joins TRBV6-2 or TRBV6-3 to TRBJ2-3; possibly TRBD2 for D (5 bases). V was cut by 5 bases and J by 7 bases, with 19 bases left in between. This CDR3 has 15 amino acids. CDR1 MNHEY and CDR2 SVGEGT come from the germline V gene. The CDR3 DNA sequence: TGTGCCAGCAGTACCAGCCTAGCAGTAGCAAATACGCAGTATTTT. The encoded protein is CASSTSLAVANTQYF.

About this clonotype: Lacking the conserved final phenylalanine or tryptophan, this CDR3 likely reflects a read error. The chain carries TRBV4-1 and TRBJ2-3; maybe TRBD1 (5 bases). The last part of the DNA fits TRBJ1-5 better; the J call may be wrong. CDR3 size: 17 residues. Germline-derived CDR1 and CDR2 are MGHRA and YSYEKL. In DNA, the CDR3 is TGCGCCAGCAGCCAAGTAGGGACTAGCGGTGCACAGAATACGCAGCATTCT. As protein: CASSQVGTSGAQNTQHS.

A word on this clonotype: One end of the junction does not line up with germline, which may come from a read error. The chain has TRBV11-1 and TRBJ2-1, with 13 nucleotides matching TRBD2. This CDR3 has 17 amino acids. CDR1 and CDR2 from the germline V gene are SGHAT and FQDESV (reference sequence). In nucleotides, the CDR3 is TGTGCCAGCAGCTTATCTCGACTAGCGGGAGGCAACAATGAGCATTCCTTC. This sequence encodes CASSLSRLAGGNNEHSF. The full variable domain, completed using reference TRBV11-1 and TRBJ2-1, is EAEVAQSPRYKITEKSQAVAFWCDPISGHATLYWYRQILGQGPELLVQFQDESVVDDSQLPKDRFSAERLKGVDSTLKIQPAELGDSAMYLCASSLSRLAGGNNEHSFGPGTRLTVL.

Concerning this clonotype: At one end the junction does not follow the germline gene, possibly because of a read error. This chain links TRBV5-1 with TRBJ2-3; 11 nucleotides match TRBD2. Germline assignment: CDR1 SGHRS and CDR2 YFSETQ. The CDR3 consists of 15 residues. The CDR3 loop is CSSSSGTSGVDTQYF. In DNA form, the CDR3 reads TGCTCCAGCAGCTCCGGGACTAGCGGCGTAGATACGCAGTATTTT.

Turning to this clonotype: One base away lies a much larger clone, so this may be a sequencing read error. The chain combines TRBV12-3 or TRBV12-4 with TRBJ2-3; 11 bases align to TRBD2. V lost 7 bases to trimming and J lost 4 bases; unmatched junction nucleotides: 10. The CDR3 sequence is 16 residues long. The CDR3 nucleotides are TGTGCCAGCAATTTGGGGAGACTAGCGGGGTCAGATACGCAGTATTTT. Translating gives CASNLGRLAGSDTQYF.

As for this clonotype: Given a much more abundant clone one base away, this may be a read error. The V and J genes are TRBV11-3 and TRBJ2-2; D not resolved. The V gene lost 7 bases and the J gene lost 5 bases, with 14 bases spanning the gap. The CDR3 is 14 amino acids. Germline V lookup: CDR1 SGHNT, CDR2 YENEEA. The CDR3 is CASNFKVATGELFF. As DNA, the CDR3 is TGTGCCAGCAACTTTAAGGTGGCGACCGGGGAGCTGTTTTTT.

Concerning this clonotype itself: Mismatch with germline at one junction end may stem from a read error. In DNA form, the CDR3 reads TGTGACAGCAGTCGACCTGGGGGCAGGGAACAGCCCCAGCATTTT. It encodes CDSSRPGGREQPQHF. The J gene is TRBJ1-5, the V gene TRBV6-6, with a tentative D call TRBD1 (6 bases). CDR3 length: 15 amino acids. Germline V lookup: CDR1 MNHNY, CDR2 SVGAGI (reference sequence).

The chain couples TRBV4-2 to TRBJ2-7; a possible D gene is TRBD1 (5 bases). The CDR3 contains 15 residues. The ends were cut back, 0 bases at V and 11 bases at J, with 20 bases in the middle. CDR1 and CDR2 from the germline V gene are LGHNA and YNFKEQ. CDR3 protein: CASSQDGANPYEEYF. CDR3 in DNA: TGTGCCAGCAGCCAAGATGGGGCCAACCCCTATGAGGAGTACTTC.

Points on this clonotype: A much larger clone lies a single base off, so this may be a read error. J is TRBJ2-1 and V is TRBV5-4, with D unresolved. From germline, CDR1 is SGHNT and CDR2 YYREEE (reference sequence). The CDR3 consists of 14 residues. Trimming removed 4 bases from V and 7 bases from J, with 15 bases in between. This chain's CDR3 is CASSRHGSRNEQFF. CDR3 sequence (DNA): TGTGCCAGCAGCCGACATGGGTCCAGGAATGAGCAGTTCTTC.

This clonotype has at least ten counts. The genes are TRBV29-1 and TRBJ1-4; 8 bases fit TRBD1. Trimming at V came to 7 bases and at J to 4 bases, leaving 5 bases not matched to a gene. The length of the CDR3 is 13 residues. Germline CDR1 and CDR2: SQVTM and ANQGSEA. Written as DNA, the CDR3 is TGCAGCGCCCAGGGGGCCTTTAATGAAAAACTGTTTTTT. Residues: CSAQGAFNEKLFF.

This sequence joins TRBV11-3 and TRBJ2-4; D is unclear. The V and J ends lost 8 bases and 2 bases respectively, with 13 bases between them. The CDR3 totals 14 residues. Germline CDR1 SGHNT, CDR2 YENEEA. The DNA for the CDR3 is TGTGCCAGCGGCCCCCGGAACCCCAAAAACATTCAGTACTTC. This encodes CASGPRNPKNIQYF.

The table lists this clonotype with a count of one. The limits of the CDR3 on the DNA are not certain, so only TCRdb's listed CDR3 is given. The CDR3 region is CSVLNSVGSGNTF. The chain has TRBV29-1 and TRBJ1-2. Germline V gene sequence: CDR1 SQVTM, CDR2 ANQGSEA. Inclusive of both ends, the CDR3 amounts to 13 amino acids.

Comments on this clonotype: A read error may produce the germline difference seen at one junction end. V gene TRBV11-2 combines with J gene TRBJ2-3; D not resolved. The CDR3 loop spans 14 amino acids. CDR1 SGHAT and CDR2 FQNNGV come from the germline V gene. The CDR3 spells CASCLISSADTQYF. The DNA for the CDR3 is TGTGCCAGCTGCTTAATAAGTTCCGCCGATACGCAGTATTTT.

Comments on this clonotype: A clone one base away is much larger, so this may be a read error. The chain is built from TRBV20-1 and TRBJ2-1, with D possibly matching TRBD1 (5 bases). Per the germline V gene, CDR1 is DFQATT and CDR2 is SNEGSKA (reference sequence). This CDR3 spans 15 amino acids. The CDR3 nucleotides read TGCAGTGCTAGCCCCAGGGCCGTCTCCTACGATGAGCAGTTCTTC. Translated: CSASPRAVSYDEQFF.

Concerning this clonotype: One junction end disagrees with the germline gene, perhaps due to a read error. This chain links TRBV6-6 with TRBJ1-1; no clear D gene. Germline V gene lookup returns CDR1 MNHNY and CDR2 SVGAGI (reference sequence). This CDR3 comprises 14 residues. CDR3 sequence (DNA): TGTGCCAGTAGTTACTCGAGTGGGAGCACTGAAGCTTTCTTT. Its translation: CASSYSSGSTEAFF.

In regard to this clonotype: At one end, the junction sequence differs from germline, possibly due to a read error. Written as DNA, the CDR3 is TGTGCCAGCCTAGCGGGACACCAGATCACTGAAGCTTTATTT. This encodes CASLAGHQITEALF. V usage is TRBV11-2 and J usage is TRBJ1-1, with D perhaps matching TRBD1 (6 bases). The CDR3 totals 14 residues. Germline V CDR1 and CDR2: SGHAT, FQNNGV.